This TCR beta chain was observed in a study of CD4 T cells in relation to SARS-CoV-2 and coronaviruses. Overall study context: The restricting HLA molecule for shared crossreactive spike epitopes was mapped. Study results and limitations: Crossreactive clones expanded significantly less to SARS-CoV-2 than monoreactive clones.

This clone was observed a single time. Its antigen is still unknown. The CDR3 loop spans 14 amino acids. From germline, CDR1 is LNHDA and CDR2 SQIVND (reference sequence). Trimming removed 6 bases from V and 9 bases from J; junction bases left unmatched: 10. Libraries were prepared by immunoSEQ multiplex PCR; TCRdb keeps only in-frame clonotypes and omits some of them. The data show 25,000 to 30,000 clones, 75% to 80% seen once. CD4+ T cells from unexposed donors were obtained before the COVID-19 pandemic (2011-2018). The cells were cultured for less than twelve days before CD4+ T cells were isolated. The chain combines TRBV19 with TRBJ2-1; 8 bases agree with TRBD1. What was sequenced was CD4+ T cells from PBMCs, cultured in vitro. This clonotype was obtained from a human donor in good health. This chain's CDR3 is CASSGTGFISEQFF. CDR3 nucleotide sequence: TGTGCCAGTAGCGGGACAGGTTTTATCTCTGAGCAGTTCTTC.